A single sample is the source of the 3 T cell receptor beta chains below, sequenced in a study of cytomegalovirus exposure and HLA in healthy donors. Primers for the PCR totalled 60 Vbeta and 13 Jbeta. The repertoire was sequenced with immunoSEQ multiplex PCR; TCRdb's copy has only in-frame clones and lacks some. The sample has about 96,000 clones, approximately 72% seen once. What was sequenced was PBMCs. Receptors originate from a female donor in good health and CMV-seropositive.

This clone was found a few times. The chain links TRBV7-3 to TRBJ1-1, with D perhaps matching TRBD1 (5 bases). V shed 1 base and J shed 5 bases, with 11 bases lying between them. Germline-derived CDR1 and CDR2 are SGHTA and FQGTGA. The CDR3 totals 14 residues. CDR3 DNA: TGTGCCAGCAGCTTAAGGGGGGACGCGACTGAAGCTTTCTTT. Translation gives CASSLRGDATEAFF.

This clone was seen a few times. The chain combines TRBV11-2 with TRBJ2-2; maybe TRBD2 (5 bases). Looked up from germline, CDR1 is SGHAT and CDR2 is FQNNGV. V was shortened by 1 base and J by 3 bases, with 18 bases between the two germline ends. CDR3 length: 18 amino acids. CDR3 amino acids: CASSLATPKAVDTGELFF. In nucleotides, the CDR3 is TGTGCCAGCAGCTTAGCCACGCCAAAAGCGGTGGACACCGGGGAGCTGTTTTTT.

The chain uses TRBV28 and TRBJ2-7; 8 bases map to TRBD1. Trimming at V came to 8 bases and at J to 6 bases, leaving 12 bases not matched to a gene. In germline, CDR1 is MDHEN, CDR2 SYDVKM. The CDR3 has 14 amino acids. This chain's CDR3 is CASSFRDRRSEQYF. The DNA of the CDR3 is TGTGCCAGCTCTTTCCGGGACAGGCGGTCCGAGCAGTACTTC.